These 15 T cell receptor beta chains share one sample of origin, sequenced in a study of blood T cells in healthy people across ages. The use of a sample-barcoded 5' primer and a J-beta primer mix characterized a second PCR of roughly 7 to 11 cycles. TCRdb reprocessed the 5' RACE reads with MiXCR, giving one entry per CDR3 protein. The sample contains roughly 700,000 distinct CDR3 sequences, about 52% of which appear only once. Sequenced input: blood. The receptors come from an older woman in good health.

The genes are TRBV7-2 and TRBJ2-2; no firm D call. The CDR3 extends over 15 amino acids. Germline V gene data show CDR1 as SGHTA and CDR2 as FQGNSA. V lost 2 bases, J lost 3 bases, and 10 bases lay in between. The CDR3 spells CASSLSRLHTGELFF. The CDR3 coding sequence is TGTGCCAGCAGCTTAAGTCGACTGCACACCGGGGAGCTGTTTTTT.

The chain employs TRBV3-1 and TRBJ1-2; the D is unclear. The CDR3 runs to 15 residues. Germline V gives CDR1 LGHDT, CDR2 YNNKEL (reference sequence). V lost 3 bases and J 4 bases, leaving 15 bases between the germline ends. This CDR3 is CASSHYQMGSYGYTF. The DNA of the CDR3 is TGTGCCAGCAGCCACTACCAGATGGGTAGCTATGGCTACACCTTC.

V usage is TRBV2 and J usage is TRBJ2-7; no clear D gene. V lost 0 bases, J lost 6 bases, and 9 bases lay in between. Germline-derived CDR1 and CDR2 are SNHLY and FYNNEI. The CDR3 is made up of 13 amino acids. The CDR3 DNA reads as TGTGCCAGCAGTGAAGCCATGACGGGCGAGCAGTACTTC. Translation: CASSEAMTGEQYF.

The chain employs TRBV4-3 and TRBJ2-6; D uncertain. V was shortened by 2 bases and J by 4 bases, with 6 bases between the two germline ends. Germline CDR1 and CDR2: LGHNA and YSLEER. The CDR3 totals 14 residues. The CDR3 nucleotides read TGCGCCAGCAGCCAAAAATCGGGGGCCAACGTCCTGACTTTC. Amino acids: CASSQKSGANVLTF.

This clonotype has a handful of counts. The chain employs TRBV9 and TRBJ1-2, with 9 bases that match TRBD1. The CDR3 is 18 residues long. Trimming removed 3 bases from V and 3 bases from J; junction bases left unmatched: 15. Per the germline V gene, CDR1 is SGDLS and CDR2 is YYNGEE. CDR3 region: CASSGRRSRTGVYYGYTF. The DNA for the CDR3 is TGTGCCAGCAGCGGACGTAGATCCCGGACAGGGGTTTACTATGGCTACACCTTC. Full variable domain (missing parts from reference TRBV9 and TRBJ1-2): DSGVTQTPKHLITATGQRVTLRCSPRSGDLSVYWYQQSLDQGLQFLIQYYNGEERAKGNILERFSAQQFPDLHSELNLSSLELGDSALYFCASSGRRSRTGVYYGYTFGSGTRLTVV.

The chain couples TRBV27 to TRBJ2-1; TRBD2 matches at 9 bases. The trim removed 2 bases at V and 8 bases at J, leaving 7 bases unmatched. This CDR3 contains 15 residues. Germline V gives CDR1 MNHEY, CDR2 SMNVEV (reference sequence). CDR3 DNA sequence: TGTGCCAGCAGTTTAGGTCTAGCGGGACGGGATGAGCAGTTCTTC. Its translation is CASSLGLAGRDEQFF.

This clonotype was seen more than once but under ten times. The chain combines TRBV3-1 with TRBJ2-1; D may be TRBD2 (5 bases). Germline loops: CDR1 LGHDT, CDR2 YNNKEL (reference sequence). The CDR3 covers 14 residues. Trimming removed 2 bases at V and 9 bases at J, with 14 bases between. The CDR3: CASSQRGNGGEQFF. The CDR3 coding sequence is TGTGCCAGCAGCCAACGAGGGAACGGAGGTGAGCAGTTCTTC.

The V gene is TRBV15, the J gene TRBJ1-2; D gene unclear. CDR1 and CDR2 from the germline V gene are LNHNV and YYDKDF (reference sequence). This CDR3 spans 17 amino acids. V lost 1 base and J lost 0, with 15 bases in between. The CDR3 coding sequence is TGTGCCACCAGCAGAGCCCGGGGAGAAGGGTCTAACTATGGCTACACCTTC. Amino acid sequence: CATSRARGEGSNYGYTF.

V is TRBV24-1 and J is TRBJ2-3, with 9 bases that match TRBD2. The CDR3 extends over 16 amino acids. J gave up 6 bases and V 3 bases, and 9 bases lay outside the gene matches. CDR1 is KGHDR and CDR2 is SFDVKD in the germline V gene. As DNA, the CDR3 is TGTGCCACCAGTGATGGGGGAGCGGGAGGTTTCGATACGCAGTATTTT. This gives the protein CATSDGGAGGFDTQYF.

The rearrangement joins TRBV20-1 to TRBJ2-5, with D possibly matching TRBD1 (8 bases). The length of the CDR3 is 14 residues. V was trimmed by 6 bases and J by 6 bases, leaving 20 bases between them. Germline lookup yields CDR1 DFQATT and CDR2 SNEGSKA (reference sequence). DNA for the CDR3: TGCAGTGCCAGGGGGCGGGAGTGGGTTAAGACCCAGTACTTC. Amino acids: CSARGREWVKTQYF.

V usage is TRBV5-1 and J usage is TRBJ1-1; 8 nucleotides line up with TRBD1. The trim removed 0 bases at V and 2 bases at J, leaving 9 bases unmatched. The V gene's germline CDR1 is SGHRS and CDR2 YFSETQ. The CDR3 covers 17 residues. The CDR3 spells CASSLVNLDRVNTEAFF. DNA of the CDR3: TGCGCCAGCAGCTTGGTGAACCTGGACAGGGTCAACACTGAAGCTTTCTTT.

The chain is built from TRBV7-9 and TRBJ2-7; TRBD2 matches 8 bases. Germline V gene sequence: CDR1 SEHNR, CDR2 FQNEAQ (reference sequence). V shed 8 bases and J 0 bases; nucleotides not matched to a gene: 3. The CDR3 has 13 residues. CDR3 residues: CASGSGVSYEQYF. CDR3 bases: TGTGCCAGCGGTAGCGGGGTCTCCTACGAGCAGTACTTC.

The CDR3 DNA reads TGTGCCAGCATAGGAGGATCCCCTTGGAGTTCACCCCTCCACTTT. Encoded protein: CASIGGSPWSSPLHF. The rearrangement joins TRBV2 to TRBJ1-6; D ambiguous. Trimming pared 7 bases from V and 9 bases from J, leaving 19 bases between. The CDR3 runs to 15 residues. The germline gives CDR1 SNHLY, CDR2 FYNNEI.

About this clonotype itself: The germline gene is not matched at one end of the junction; a read error may be the cause. The chain joins TRBV19 to TRBJ1-1; TRBD1 matches at 7 bases. In germline, CDR1 is LNHDA, CDR2 SQIVND (reference sequence). There are 13 residues in the CDR3. DNA of the CDR3: TGTGCCAGTAGTACCGACAGGGTTACTGAAGTTTTCTTT. Its protein is CASSTDRVTEVFF.

CDR3 DNA: TGTGCCAGCAGCTTTTCGGAGGAGCAGTTCTTC. It translates to CASSFSEEQFF. The chain links TRBV7-9 to TRBJ2-1; D uncertain. The CDR3 runs to 11 residues. V gave up 3 bases and J gave up 10 bases, with 7 bases separating them. Germline loops: CDR1 SEHNR, CDR2 FQNEAQ (reference sequence).